This entry describes one TCR beta chain. Antigen unknown. The data derive from a study of cytomegalovirus exposure and HLA in healthy donors. Study outcomes and limitations: According to an earlier analysis, most TCR beta V segments yielded productive rearrangements about 87% or about 30% of the time.

In the PCR, 60 Vbeta and 13 Jbeta primers were used. Repertoires were generated with immunoSEQ multiplex PCR, while TCRdb's copy carries only in-frame clones and drops some. The sample has under 200,000 clones, around 80% seen once; the top ten hold about 1.7%. Germline V gene data show CDR1 as SGDLS and CDR2 as YYNGEE. Deletions cut 4 bases from V and 7 bases from J, with 14 bases between. The CDR3 extends over 14 amino acids. The rearrangement uses TRBV9 and TRBJ1-4; tentative D call: TRBD1 (5 bases). This receptor was taken from a woman younger than 35 in good health and CMV-seronegative. The sample comprised PBMCs. The CDR3 nucleotides are TGTGCCAGCAGCCCTACAGGACCCGGTGAAAAACTGTTTTTT. It translates to CASSPTGPGEKLFF.